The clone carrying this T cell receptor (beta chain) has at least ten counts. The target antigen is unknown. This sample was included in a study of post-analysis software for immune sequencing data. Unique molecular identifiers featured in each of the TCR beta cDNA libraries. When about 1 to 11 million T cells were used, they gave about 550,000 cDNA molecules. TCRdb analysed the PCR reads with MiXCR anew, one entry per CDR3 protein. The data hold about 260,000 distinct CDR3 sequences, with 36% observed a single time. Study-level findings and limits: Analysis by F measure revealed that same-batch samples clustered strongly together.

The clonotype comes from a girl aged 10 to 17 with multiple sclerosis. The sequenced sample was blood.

The CDR3 spells CASSQSVEGAETQYF. The CDR3 coding sequence is TGTGCCAGCAGTCAAAGTGTTGAAGGGGCAGAGACCCAGTACTTC. The chain recombines TRBV28 with TRBJ2-5, with D possibly TRBD1 on 5 matching bases. The CDR3 covers 15 residues. Germline CDR1 is MDHEN and CDR2 is SYDVKM. V lost 5 bases, J lost 4 bases, and 17 bases lay in between.